Each of the 26 T cell receptor beta chains below was sequenced from the same sample in a study of T cell responses to AZD1222 COVID-19 vaccine. The assay was immunoSEQ multiplex PCR, and TCRdb's table has in-frame clones only and misses some. This sample has tens of thousands of clones, with 80% found just once. Sample: peripheral blood, taken on day 0 of AZD1222 vaccination. The receptors originated from an adult in good health.

V is TRBV27 and J is TRBJ2-4, with 7 bases identical to TRBD2. CDR3 length: 20 residues. J was trimmed by 0 bases and V by 1 base; bases with no gene match: 15. CDR1 is MNHEY and CDR2 is SMNVEV in the germline V gene (reference sequence). The CDR3 sequence is CASSLFLRLAVSLAKNIQYF. The CDR3 region has the DNA TGTGCCAGCAGTTTATTTCTCCGGCTAGCGGTTTCTCTAGCCAAAAACATTCAGTACTTC.

The sample holds a few counts of this clone. The J gene is TRBJ1-2, the V gene TRBV6-1; D is undetermined. CDR1 and CDR2 from the germline V gene are MNHNS and SASEGT. Trimming removed 1 base at V and 0 bases at J, with 12 bases between. CDR3 length: 16 residues. The CDR3 DNA is TGTGCCAGCAGTGAAGAGAGTTACCGTGCTAACTATGGCTACACCTTC. Its translation: CASSEESYRANYGYTF.

This chain uses TRBV7-2 with TRBJ2-1; 10 bases align to TRBD2. Germline CDR1 is SGHTA and CDR2 is FQGNSA. This CDR3 has 16 amino acids. V was clipped by 2 bases and J by 7 bases; unmatched bases: 8. This CDR3 reads CASSLSPSGSRNEQFF. In DNA, the CDR3 is TGTGCCAGCAGCTTAAGTCCTAGCGGGAGTCGAAATGAGCAGTTCTTC. Supplemented by reference TRBV7-2 and TRBJ2-1, the full variable domain reads GAGVSQSPSNKVTEKGKDVELRCDPISGHTALYWYRQSLGQGLEFLIYFQGNSAPDKSGLPSDRFSAERTGGSVSTLTIQRTQQEDSAVYLCASSLSPSGSRNEQFFGPGTRLTVL.

This chain connects TRBV5-1 to TRBJ1-1; D is uncertain. The V gene lost 4 bases and the J gene lost 0 bases, with 10 bases spanning the gap. The CDR3 is 14 amino acids. CDR1 and CDR2 from the germline V gene are SGHRS and YFSETQ. CDR3 region: CASSPDAMNTEAFF. The CDR3 coding sequence is TGCGCCAGCAGCCCGGACGCCATGAACACTGAAGCTTTCTTT.

The chain joins TRBV10-3 to TRBJ1-5, with D hard to call. The CDR3 has 15 amino acids. V was shortened by 0 bases and J by 4 bases, with 10 bases between the two germline ends. CDR1 is ENHRY and CDR2 is SYGVKD in the germline V gene. CDR3 nucleotide sequence: TGTGCCATCAGTGAGTCCGTCCTGGGGAATCAGCCCCAGCATTTT. This encodes CAISESVLGNQPQHF.

The CDR3 is CASSLAGTSGIDEQFF. The CDR3 nucleotides read TGCGCCAGCAGCTTGGCCGGGACTAGCGGGATCGATGAGCAGTTCTTC. The V call is TRBV5-1, the J call TRBJ2-1; 13 nucleotides match TRBD2. In germline, CDR1 is SGHRS, CDR2 YFSETQ. V lost 0 bases, J lost 8 bases, and 5 bases stayed unmatched. The length of the CDR3 is 16 residues. Full variable domain (outside the CDR3, taken from reference TRBV5-1 and TRBJ2-1): KAGVTQTPRYLIKTRGQQVTLSCSPISGHRSVSWYQQTPGQGLQFLFEYFSETQRNKGNFPGRFSGRQFSNSRSEMNVSTLELGDSALYLCASSLAGTSGIDEQFFGPGTRLTVL.

This chain joins TRBV27 and TRBJ1-1; tentative D call: TRBD1 (5 bases). The CDR3 contains 13 residues. Germline-derived CDR1 and CDR2 are MNHEY and SMNVEV (reference sequence). The germline V and J ends were trimmed by 6 bases and 7 bases, with 15 bases remaining between them. The CDR3 loop reads CASRGPGGGEAFF. CDR3 sequence (DNA): TGTGCCAGCAGGGGCCCGGGTGGGGGTGAAGCTTTCTTT.

This chain links TRBV19 with TRBJ2-1; 14 nucleotides match TRBD2. Germline trimming cut 7 bases from V and 7 bases from J; bases unmatched to any gene: 15. The germline V gene has CDR1 LNHDA and CDR2 SQIVND (reference sequence). This CDR3 region has 18 residues. CDR3 sequence (DNA): TGTGCCAGTATTCAGACTAGCGGGAGGGCCGCGGGGATGAATGAGCAGTTCTTC. It is translated as CASIQTSGRAAGMNEQFF. Full variable domain (remainder filled in from reference TRBV19 and TRBJ2-1): DGGITQSPKYLFRKEGQNVTLSCEQNLNHDAMYWYRQDPGQGLRLIYYSQIVNDFQKGDIAEGYSVSREKKESFPLTVTSAQKNPTAFYLCASIQTSGRAAGMNEQFFGPGTRLTVL.

V and J are TRBV3-1 (or the pseudogene TRBV3-2) and TRBJ2-1; 7 bases agree with TRBD2. V dropped 5 bases and J dropped 3; count of bases not matched to a gene: 7. Germline V CDR1 and CDR2: LGHDT, YNNKEL (reference sequence). The CDR3 extends over 15 amino acids. The CDR3 protein is CASSNRDYDYNEQFF. The CDR3 nucleotides read TGTGCCAGCAGCAACCGGGACTACGACTACAATGAGCAGTTCTTC.

The chain combines TRBV3-1 (or the pseudogene TRBV3-2) with TRBJ2-3, with TRBD1 identical over 7 bases. The length of the CDR3 is 14 residues. Looked up from germline, CDR1 is LGHDT and CDR2 is YNNKEL (reference sequence). The junction had 2 bases not matched to a gene; V was cut back by 4 bases and J by 1 base. CDR3 sequence: CASSRDRRTDTQYF. CDR3 coding DNA: TGTGCCAGCAGCCGGGACAGACGCACAGATACGCAGTATTTT.

This rearrangement joins TRBV5-1 to TRBJ2-2; D ambiguous. Trimming cost V 6 bases and J 5 bases, with 8 bases left between them. The germline V gene encodes CDR1 SGHRS and CDR2 YFSETQ. The CDR3 length is 12 residues. DNA of the CDR3: TGCGCCAGCAACTCCGGGACCGGGGAGCTGTTTTTT. Amino acid sequence: CASNSGTGELFF.

This rearrangement joins TRBV27 to TRBJ1-2; no clear D gene. CDR3 length equals 14 residues. Trimming left V 4 bases short and J 8 bases short, with 17 bases between. CDR1 is MNHEY, CDR2 SMNVEV, per germline (reference sequence). CDR3 DNA sequence: TGTGCCAGCAGTTCTAACGACAAAGGAGTAGGCTACACCTTC. Translated: CASSSNDKGVGYTF.

This sequence joins TRBV3-1 (or the pseudogene TRBV3-2) and TRBJ2-1; the D is unclear. The CDR3 extends over 15 amino acids. Trimming took 4 bases from V and 2 from J, leaving 12 bases between them. Germline CDR1 and CDR2: LGHDT and YNNKEL (reference sequence). The CDR3 spells CASSPRGSTYNEQFF. The CDR3 nucleotides are TGTGCCAGCAGCCCGAGAGGTTCTACCTACAATGAGCAGTTCTTC.

The rearrangement joins TRBV7-8 to TRBJ2-7; 12 bases agree with TRBD1. V was pared by 5 bases and J by 6 bases, with 11 bases of the junction left unmatched. CDR3 length: 16 residues. CDR1 SGHVS and CDR2 FQNEAQ come from the germline V gene. CDR3 amino acids: CASSLLSLGQGAEQYF. The CDR3 DNA reads TGTGCCAGCAGCCTCCTTAGTCTGGGACAGGGGGCCGAGCAGTACTTC.

The V call is TRBV7-2, the J call TRBJ2-1; unclear D gene. The germline V gene has CDR1 SGHTA and CDR2 FQGNSA. This CDR3 is built from 13 residues. V was clipped by 5 bases and J by 5 bases, with 10 bases between them. Written as DNA, the CDR3 is TGTGCCAGCAGCATTAGTCCGGACAATGAGCAGTTCTTC. As protein: CASSISPDNEQFF. Supplemented by reference TRBV7-2 and TRBJ2-1, the full variable domain reads GAGVSQSPSNKVTEKGKDVELRCDPISGHTALYWYRQSLGQGLEFLIYFQGNSAPDKSGLPSDRFSAERTGGSVSTLTIQRTQQEDSAVYLCASSISPDNEQFFGPGTRLTVL.

This rearrangement joins TRBV6-2 or TRBV6-3 to TRBJ1-2, with 9 nucleotides matching TRBD1. Germline V gene sequence: CDR1 MNHEY, CDR2 SVGEGT. The CDR3 sequence is 15 residues long. V lost 2 bases to trimming and J lost 6 bases; unmatched junction nucleotides: 7. CDR3 nucleotides: TGTGCCAGCAGTTACACCGACAGGGGGGTTGATGGCTACACCTTC. Translated: CASSYTDRGVDGYTF.

CDR3: CASRTTEELFF. The CDR3 DNA is TGTGCCAGTAGGACAACAGAGGAACTGTTTTTT. This chain connects TRBV19 to TRBJ1-4, with D unresolved. The CDR3 has 11 residues. Trimming removed 6 bases at V and 12 bases at J, with 11 bases between. CDR1 is LNHDA and CDR2 is SQIVND in the germline V gene (reference sequence).

This rearrangement joins TRBV27 to TRBJ2-5; no clear D. Germline CDR1 MNHEY, CDR2 SMNVEV (reference sequence). The germline V and J ends were trimmed by 0 bases and 9 bases, with 14 bases remaining between them. This CDR3 region has 14 residues. CDR3 bases: TGTGCCAGCAGTTTATCTAGGGTGGCTGGAGCCCAGTACTTC. Translated, it gives CASSLSRVAGAQYF.

The chain combines TRBV19 with TRBJ1-6; TRBD1 agrees at 11 bases. This CDR3 has 16 amino acids. Unmatched junction bases numbered 3, after V lost 3 bases and J lost 5 bases. CDR1 LNHDA and CDR2 SQIVND come from the germline V gene (reference sequence). In DNA form, the CDR3 reads TGTGCCAGTAGTATGTTGGGACAGGGGGATAATTCACCCCTCCACTTT. Its translation is CASSMLGQGDNSPLHF.

This clone is medium-sized (0.01 to 0.1%) in the sample. The chain employs TRBV12-3 or TRBV12-4 and TRBJ1-1; D gene unclear. The CDR3 contains 12 residues. V lost 0 bases, J lost 5 bases, and 4 bases lay in between. CDR3 coding DNA: TGTGCCAGCAGTTTAGCCGGAACTGAAGCTTTCTTT. Its protein product is CASSLAGTEAFF.

This clone was picked up a small number of times. This sequence joins TRBV5-1 and TRBJ2-1; 7 bases are a match to TRBD2. The CDR3 length is 15 residues. Germline CDR1 reads SGHRS; CDR2 reads YFSETQ. The V gene end was trimmed by 9 bases and the J gene end by 0 bases; junction bases not matched to a gene: 9. The CDR3, as DNA: TGCGCCACCTCCGCCCTAGCGGTCTCCTACAATGAGCAGTTCTTC. The encoded protein is CATSALAVSYNEQFF.

The rearrangement joins TRBV6-4 to TRBJ2-7, with D maybe TRBD1 (7 bases). V dropped 8 bases and J dropped 0 bases, with 14 bases sitting between them. The germline CDR1 and CDR2 sequences are MRHNA and SNTAGT. The CDR3 length is 14 residues. CDR3: CASGQGGTSYEQYF. CDR3 DNA: TGTGCCAGCGGTCAGGGGGGTACCTCCTACGAGCAGTACTTC.

This rearrangement joins TRBV10-3 to TRBJ1-1; no reliable D call. The CDR3 is 14 amino acids. CDR1 and CDR2 from the germline V gene are ENHRY and SYGVKD. The V and J ends lost 4 bases and 6 bases respectively, with 15 bases between them. CDR3 amino acids: CAISVEAGSAEAFF. CDR3 nucleotides: TGTGCCATCAGTGTTGAGGCGGGGTCCGCTGAAGCTTTCTTT.

The chain combines TRBV4-1 with TRBJ2-7; TRBD2 might be the D (6 bases). This CDR3 contains 16 residues. The germline CDR1 and CDR2 sequences are MGHRA and YSYEKL. The V and J ends lost 1 base and 7 bases respectively, with 20 bases between them. CDR3 amino acids: CASSQGSGRTISEQYF. In DNA form, the CDR3 reads TGCGCCAGCAGCCAAGGTTCGGGGAGGACCATTAGTGAGCAGTACTTC.

The chain has TRBV5-1 and TRBJ1-3; tentative D call: TRBD1 (6 bases). The V and J ends lost 4 bases and 1 base respectively, with 12 bases between them. The CDR3 is 15 residues long. The V gene's germline CDR1 is SGHRS and CDR2 YFSETQ. The CDR3 DNA is TGCGCCAGCAGCGTCCTAGGGGGTTCTGGAAACACCATATATTTT. This codes for CASSVLGGSGNTIYF.

This rearrangement joins TRBV27 to TRBJ2-1; 11 nucleotides line up with TRBD2. CDR1 is MNHEY and CDR2 is SMNVEV in the germline V gene (reference sequence). Unmatched junction bases numbered 23, after V lost 5 bases and J lost 8 bases. This CDR3 spans 20 amino acids. CDR3 region: CASSGPPSGSGRARGDEQFF. The CDR3 bases are TGTGCCAGCAGTGGGCCACCCAGCGGTAGCGGGAGGGCCCGGGGGGATGAGCAGTTCTTC.